This TCR beta chain came from a study of blood T cells in healthy people across ages. Study-wide results and limits: Long-lived and aged donors differed, with more naive CD4+ cells and higher diversity in the long-lived. Leaving the PBMCs unsorted stopped any conclusive comparison of naive versus antigen-experienced cells.

Sample-barcoded 5' priming and a J-beta primer mix drove a second PCR of about 7 to 11 cycles. TCRdb analysed the 5' RACE reads with MiXCR anew, one entry per CDR3 protein. The table has around 990,000 distinct CDR3 sequences, 35% to 40% seen once. In the case of this clonotype: What it binds is not known.

From germline, CDR1 is MGHDK and CDR2 SYGVNS. With 2 bases removed from V and 6 bases from J, the gap between germline ends came to 10 bases. This CDR3 contains 13 residues. This chain connects TRBV25-1 to TRBJ1-1; a weak D match, TRBD1 (5 bases). The sequencing input was blood. The receptor was isolated from a man aged 18 to 29 in good health. The CDR3 protein is CASSEQGWAEAFF. CDR3 sequence (DNA): TGTGCCAGCAGTGAACAGGGATGGGCTGAAGCTTTCTTT.